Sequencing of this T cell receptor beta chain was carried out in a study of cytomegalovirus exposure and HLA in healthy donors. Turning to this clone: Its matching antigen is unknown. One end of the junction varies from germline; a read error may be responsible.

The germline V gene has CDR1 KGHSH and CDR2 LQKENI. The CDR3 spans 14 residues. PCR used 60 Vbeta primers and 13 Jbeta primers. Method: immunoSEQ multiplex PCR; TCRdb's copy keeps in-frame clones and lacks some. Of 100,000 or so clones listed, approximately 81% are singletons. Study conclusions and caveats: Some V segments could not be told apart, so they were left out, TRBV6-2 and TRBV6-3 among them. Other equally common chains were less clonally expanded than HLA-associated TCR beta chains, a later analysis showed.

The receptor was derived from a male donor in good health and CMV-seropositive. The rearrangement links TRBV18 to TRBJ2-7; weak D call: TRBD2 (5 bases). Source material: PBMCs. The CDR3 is CASLTGISSSEQYF. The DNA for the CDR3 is TGTGCCAGCTTGACCGGGATCTCCTCCTCCGAGCAGTACTTC.